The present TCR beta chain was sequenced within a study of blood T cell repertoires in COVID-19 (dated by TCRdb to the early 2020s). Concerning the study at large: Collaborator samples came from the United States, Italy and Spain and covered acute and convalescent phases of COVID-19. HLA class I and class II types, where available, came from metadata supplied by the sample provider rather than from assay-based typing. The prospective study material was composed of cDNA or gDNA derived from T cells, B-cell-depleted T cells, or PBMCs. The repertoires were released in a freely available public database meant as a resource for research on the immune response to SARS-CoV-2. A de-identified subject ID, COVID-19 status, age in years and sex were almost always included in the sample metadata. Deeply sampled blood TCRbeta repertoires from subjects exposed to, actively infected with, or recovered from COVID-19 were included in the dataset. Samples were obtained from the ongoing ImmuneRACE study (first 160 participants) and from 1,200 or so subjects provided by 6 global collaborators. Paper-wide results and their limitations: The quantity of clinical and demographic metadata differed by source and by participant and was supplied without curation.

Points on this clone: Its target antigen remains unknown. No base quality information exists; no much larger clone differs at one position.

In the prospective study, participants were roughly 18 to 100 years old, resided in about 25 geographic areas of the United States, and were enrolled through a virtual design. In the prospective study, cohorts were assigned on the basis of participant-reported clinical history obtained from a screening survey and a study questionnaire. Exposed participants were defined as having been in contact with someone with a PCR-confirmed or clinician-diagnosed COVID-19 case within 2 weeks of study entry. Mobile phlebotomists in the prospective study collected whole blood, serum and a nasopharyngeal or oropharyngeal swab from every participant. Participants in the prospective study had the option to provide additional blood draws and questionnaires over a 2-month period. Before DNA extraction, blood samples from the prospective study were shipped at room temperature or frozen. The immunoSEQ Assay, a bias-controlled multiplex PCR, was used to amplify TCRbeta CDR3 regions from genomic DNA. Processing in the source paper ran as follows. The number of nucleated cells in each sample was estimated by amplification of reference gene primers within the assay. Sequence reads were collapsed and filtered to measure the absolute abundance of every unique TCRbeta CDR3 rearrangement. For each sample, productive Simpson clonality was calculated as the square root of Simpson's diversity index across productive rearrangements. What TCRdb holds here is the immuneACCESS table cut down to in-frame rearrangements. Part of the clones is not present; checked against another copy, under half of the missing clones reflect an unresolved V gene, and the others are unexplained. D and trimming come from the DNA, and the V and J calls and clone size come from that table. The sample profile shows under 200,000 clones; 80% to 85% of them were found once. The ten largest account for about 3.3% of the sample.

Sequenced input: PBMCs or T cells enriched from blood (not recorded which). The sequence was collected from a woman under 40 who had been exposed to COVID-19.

The sequenced DNA is TGCGCCAGCAGCTTGGCGGGACAGGGGGCGTCCCCCTACGAGCAGTACTTC. This yields the protein CASSLAGQGASPYEQYF. The rearranged segments are TRBV5-1 and TRBJ2-7; the junction holds 12 bases that match TRBD1. V trim: 0 bases; J trim: 2 bases; unmatched bases: 6. The CDR3 goes from the cysteine to the phenylalanine over 17 residues. Just the 51-base CDR3 DNA is kept, in frame starting at base 1. Reading the germline V gene gives CDR1 SGHRS and CDR2 YFSETQ.